This T cell receptor (beta chain) was captured in a study of glioma-infiltrating T cells (dated by TCRdb to the mid-2010s). The study in broad terms: Sequencing of TCR alpha- and beta-chain repertoires was performed on glioma tissue, on non-neoplastic brain tissue, and on matched peripheral blood mononuclear cells. Three low-grade glioma patients, fewer than 10 primary glioblastoma patients and three non-glioma patients contributing non-neoplastic brain tissue were included in the paired cohort. Each tissue-infiltrating repertoire was compared with the same patient's peripheral blood repertoire to measure divergence between tissue and blood T-cell populations.

Points the paper makes about the study in general: Group comparisons rested on small numbers: three non-neoplastic, three low-grade glioma and under ten glioblastoma patients. In non-neoplastic patients, VJ-independent divergence between tissue and blood fell below expectation, whereas in all gliomas, and especially in low-grade gliomas, the divergence rose above expectation. Tissue and blood shared very few CDR3 sequences, a result attributed to high CDR3 diversity and limited sampling.

TCR alpha and beta CDR3 regions were amplified with the iRepertoire nested amplicon-rescue multiplex PCR (arm-PCR) platform from RNA. The input for one-step reverse transcription and amplification was 100-400 ng of either tissue mRNA or PBMC total RNA. Following bead purification, Illumina adapters were added through a secondary multiplex PCR, and the libraries were then gel-purified between 200 and 400 bp. Demultiplexing relied on internal 6-nucleotide barcodes carried by the libraries. Sequencing of the libraries was done on an Illumina MiSeq using 2x220 or 2x250 nucleotide paired-end reads. Concerning the study's data processing: Paired reads were merged using FLASH 1.2.11 and aligned with BWA-MEM to the GRCh37 human genome, and TRA and TRB reads were then extracted. For V and J assignment, an IMGT-derived reference of cassette sequences and CDR3 motifs that included pseudogenes was used. Three-frame translation of reads was performed, and productive CDR3s were defined as those with a C...FGXG motif and no stop codons. Unique combinations of V-J cassette pair and CDR3 amino acid sequence were defined as clonotypes. Reads were filtered by Hamming distance, thresholded by each sample's sequence error rate in mapped regions. The public reads were reprocessed in TCRdb via fastp at Q25 and MiXCR, keeping in-frame beta chains. Each entry is one CDR3 protein sequence, shown with its most common DNA and genes. TCRdb, not the original authors, processed these V and J calls. Present in this sample are 85,000 to 110,000 distinct CDR3 sequences, around 28% of which were seen just once. 35% to 55% of the sample is held by the ten biggest clonotypes.

V loses 6 bases, J loses 4 bases, and the germline ends lie 10 bases apart. Taken from cysteine to phenylalanine, the CDR3 has 13 residues. Only the CDR3 DNA stays, 39 bases, in frame from base 1. As encoded in the germline V gene (reference sequence), CDR1 is SGHAT while CDR2 is FQDESV. A remark on this clonotype: The clone's antigen remains unknown. No base quality information exists; no much larger clone differs at one position.

The chain employs TRBV11-1 and TRBJ1-5, with the D gene too uncertain to name. Sequencing was carried out using glioma tissue, nonneoplastic brain tissue, or PBMCs (not recorded which). This receptor was identified in a human donor with low-grade glioma or glioblastoma, undergoing nonglioma brain surgery, or in good health (not recorded which). The DNA sequence is TGTGCCAGCAGGCTCGGGGATAATCAGCCCCAGCATTTT. It is translated as CASRLGDNQPQHF.